This TCR beta chain was documented in a study of T cell responses to AZD1222 COVID-19 vaccine. Germline V CDR1 and CDR2: SGHTA, FQGNSA. V was clipped by 3 bases and J by 7 bases, with 18 bases between them. This CDR3 spans 15 amino acids. Measured with immunoSEQ multiplex PCR; TCRdb has only the in-frame clones, and not every one. The data contain 180,000 or so clones, about 90% of them singletons. Study results and caveats: It should be noted that donors were predominantly white British and more often female, and clonal diversity was possibly underestimated. Targeting of unmutated variant regions was reportedly seen in nearly half of spike-specific TCRs. Samples come after the peak T cell response, not at day 14.

Details on this clone: What it binds is not known.

The chain joins TRBV7-2 to TRBJ1-1; D possibly corresponds to TRBD1 (5 bases). The clonotype was recovered from an adult who received the AZD1222 COVID-19 vaccine. The source was peripheral blood, collected 28 days after the second AZD1222 dose. CDR3 coding DNA: TGTGCCAGCAGCTTGCAAGGGCAGGGTTGGAGTGAAGCTTTCTTT. Its protein is CASSLQGQGWSEAFF. Combining the CDR3 with reference TRBV7-2 and TRBJ1-1 gives the whole variable domain GAGVSQSPSNKVTEKGKDVELRCDPISGHTALYWYRQSLGQGLEFLIYFQGNSAPDKSGLPSDRFSAERTGGSVSTLTIQRTQQEDSAVYLCASSLQGQGWSEAFFGQGTRLTVV.